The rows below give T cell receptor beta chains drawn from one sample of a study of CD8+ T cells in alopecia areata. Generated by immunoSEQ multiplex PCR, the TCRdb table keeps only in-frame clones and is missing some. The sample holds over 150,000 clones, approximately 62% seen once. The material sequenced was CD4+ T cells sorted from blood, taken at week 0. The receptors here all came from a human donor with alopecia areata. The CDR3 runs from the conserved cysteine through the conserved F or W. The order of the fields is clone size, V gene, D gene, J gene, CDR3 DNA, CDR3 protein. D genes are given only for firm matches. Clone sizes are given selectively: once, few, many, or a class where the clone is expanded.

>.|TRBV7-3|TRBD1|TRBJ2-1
TGTGCCAGCAGCCCGAATTACCGAATGGGACAGCCGTGCTCCTCCACGCTCTTC
CASSPNYRMGQPCSSTLF
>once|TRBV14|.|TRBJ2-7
TGTGCCAGCAGCCAACTGGTGGGCTCCAACGAGCAGTACTTC
CASSQLVGSNEQYF
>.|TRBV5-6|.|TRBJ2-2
TGTGCCAGCAGCCTACGGCCGAACACCGGGGAGCTGTTTTTT
CASSLRPNTGELFF
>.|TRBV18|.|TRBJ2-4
TGTGCCAGCTCACCACCGTTTCGGGGCGCAGAGAACATTCAGTACTTC
CASSPPFRGAENIQYF
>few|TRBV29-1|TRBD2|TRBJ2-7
TGCAGCGTGACTAGCATCTACGAGCAGTACTTC
CSVTSIYEQYF
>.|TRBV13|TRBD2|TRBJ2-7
TGTGCCAGCAGCCTCGGACTAGCAGCCTACGAGCAGTACTTC
CASSLGLAAYEQYF
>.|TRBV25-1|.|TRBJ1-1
TGTGCCAGCAGTGAAGGTGGGACTAGGGACACTGAAGCTTTCTTT
CASSEGGTRDTEAFF
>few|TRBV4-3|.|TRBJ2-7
TGCGCCAGCAGCCGAGTTTCCGGGTCATCCTACGAGCAGTACTTC
CASSRVSGSSYEQYF
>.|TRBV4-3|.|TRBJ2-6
TGCGCCAGCAGCCCAGGGTTCTCTGGGGCCAACGTCCTGACTTTC
CASSPGFSGANVLTF
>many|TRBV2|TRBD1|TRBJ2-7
TGTGCCTCCTCCGGGACAGCATACGAGCAGTACTTC
CASSGTAYEQYF
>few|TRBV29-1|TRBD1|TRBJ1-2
TGCAGCGCCTGGGACAGAGCTAACTATGGCTACACCTTC
CSAWDRANYGYTF
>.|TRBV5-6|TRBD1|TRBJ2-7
TGTGCCAGCAGCCCGGGACAGGGAGCCTACGAGCAGTACTTC
CASSPGQGAYEQYF
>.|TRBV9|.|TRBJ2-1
TGTGCCAGCAGCGGAGGCACTCGCTCCTACAATGAGCAGTTCTTC
CASSGGTRSYNEQFF
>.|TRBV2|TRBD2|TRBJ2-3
TGTGCCAGCAGCGTAGCGGGAAGCACAGATACGCAGTATTTT
CASSVAGSTDTQYF
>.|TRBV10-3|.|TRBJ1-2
TGTGCCATCATAACCCCGGACTATGGCTACACCTTC
CAIITPDYGYTF
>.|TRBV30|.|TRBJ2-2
TGTGCCTGGAGTGGGCAGATCACCGGGGAGCTGTTTTTT
CAWSGQITGELFF
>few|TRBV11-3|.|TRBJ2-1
TGTGCCAGCAGCTTAGGGTCGAACAATGAGCAGTTCTTC
CASSLGSNNEQFF
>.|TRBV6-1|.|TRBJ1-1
TGTGCCAGCAGTGAACATTGGGCCAGTCAGAACACTGAAGCTTTCTTT
CASSEHWASQNTEAFF
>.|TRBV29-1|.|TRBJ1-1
TGCAGCGCTCCGGACAACATGAACACTGAAGCTTTCTTT
CSAPDNMNTEAFF
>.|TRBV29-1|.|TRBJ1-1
TGCAGCGGGAAAAGGGGGGAAGGCACTGAAGCTTTCTTT
CSGKRGEGTEAFF
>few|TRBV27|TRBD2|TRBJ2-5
TGTGCCAGCAGTTTAGCGCCCCTTGGCGGGGGGGAGACCCAGTACTTC
CASSLAPLGGGETQYF
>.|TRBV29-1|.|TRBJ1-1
TGCAGCGTTTCAATTGGAGCCTCCAACACTGAAGCTTTCTTT
CSVSIGASNTEAFF
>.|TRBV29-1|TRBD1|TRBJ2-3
TGCAGCGTTGGGAACAGGGGGCGTGCTACGCAGTATTTT
CSVGNRGRATQYF
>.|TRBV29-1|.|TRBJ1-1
TGCAGCGTGGGCACCGTCACTGAAGCTTTCTTT
CSVGTVTEAFF
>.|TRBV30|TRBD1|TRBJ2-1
TGTGCCTGGAGTAACCCGGGACAGGGGGCGCGGGAGCAGTTCTTC
CAWSNPGQGAREQFF
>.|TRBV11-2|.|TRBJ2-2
TGTGCCAGCAGCGAAGGGACCACCGGGGAGCTGTTTTTT
CASSEGTTGELFF
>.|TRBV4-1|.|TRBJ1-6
TGCGCCAGCAGCCAAGGGCCTGATTCACCCCTCCACTTT
CASSQGPDSPLHF
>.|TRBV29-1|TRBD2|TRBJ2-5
TGCAGCGTCAAGCGGGGGGGCCGAGAGACCCAGTACTTC
CSVKRGGRETQYF
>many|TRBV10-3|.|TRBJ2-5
TGTGCCATCAGTGAGTCCGAGGGGACCCAGTACTTC
CAISESEGTQYF
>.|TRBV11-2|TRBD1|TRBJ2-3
TGTGCCAGCAGCACGCGAGGACAGGGAAATTGGGATACGCAGTATTTT
CASSTRGQGNWDTQYF
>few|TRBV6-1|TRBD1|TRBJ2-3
TGTGCCAGCAGCGGACAGGGGTCCAGGGATACGCAGTATTTT
CASSGQGSRDTQYF
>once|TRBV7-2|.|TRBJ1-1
TGTGCCAGCAGCTTCTTTAAGACGAACACTGAAGCTTTCTTT
CASSFFKTNTEAFF
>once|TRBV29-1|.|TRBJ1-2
TGCAGCGTTGAAGATCTTGTCGGGACACCTACTAACTATGGCTACACCTTC
CSVEDLVGTPTNYGYTF
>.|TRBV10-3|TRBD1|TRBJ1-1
TGTGCCATCAGTGAGCTAGGACAGGGGAGTGAAGCTTTCTTT
CAISELGQGSEAFF
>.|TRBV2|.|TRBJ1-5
TGTGCCATCAACATGGGAAAGGGCAATCAGCCCCAGCATTTT
CAINMGKGNQPQHF
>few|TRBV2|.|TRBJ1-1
TGTGCCAGCAGTGAAGCGGTGGGACTGAACACTGAAGCTTTCTTT
CASSEAVGLNTEAFF
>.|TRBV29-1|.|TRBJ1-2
TGCAGCGTTGAAGATCATAGGGTGGGCTACACCTTC
CSVEDHRVGYTF
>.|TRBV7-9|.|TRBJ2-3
TGTGCCAGCAGCCCCATGGTTTGGGAGGCAAGCACAGATACGCAGTATTTT
CASSPMVWEASTDTQYF
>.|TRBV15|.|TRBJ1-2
TGTGCCACCAGCAGAGATGATTCCTATGGCTACACCTTC
CATSRDDSYGYTF
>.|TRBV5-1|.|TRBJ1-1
TGCGCCAGCAGCTTAGACTTAGACACTGAAGCTTTCTTT
CASSLDLDTEAFF